These 4 T cell receptor beta chains were sequenced from one sample in a study of blood T cell repertoires in COVID-19. Profiled with immunoSEQ multiplex PCR; TCRdb holds only in-frame clones, not every one. The sample has 30,000 to 35,000 clones, nearly 90% seen once; the top ten hold around 30%. Sequencing input: peripheral blood. The source is a man older than 75 with acute or convalescent COVID-19.

This chain joins TRBV7-9 and TRBJ1-1; maybe TRBD1 (5 bases). Trimming removed 0 bases from V and 3 bases from J, with 14 bases in between. The CDR3 contains 16 residues. Looked up from germline, CDR1 is SEHNR and CDR2 is FQNEAQ (reference sequence). Here the CDR3 reads CASSLAETGGDTEAFF. CDR3 coding DNA: TGTGCCAGCAGCTTAGCGGAGACGGGGGGTGACACTGAAGCTTTCTTT.

The rearrangement uses TRBV5-1 and TRBJ2-1, with TRBD2 as a possible D gene (7 bases). Germline V gives CDR1 SGHRS, CDR2 YFSETQ. Trimming removed 4 bases at V and 8 bases at J, with 16 bases between. There are 14 residues in the CDR3. CDR3 nucleotides: TGCGCCAGCAGCCTGGGGGCGGGGGCAGATGAGCAGTTCTTC. It translates to CASSLGAGADEQFF. Drawing the rest from reference TRBV5-1 and TRBJ2-1, the complete variable domain is KAGVTQTPRYLIKTRGQQVTLSCSPISGHRSVSWYQQTPGQGLQFLFEYFSETQRNKGNFPGRFSGRQFSNSRSEMNVSTLELGDSALYLCASSLGAGADEQFFGPGTRLTVL.

This clone came up once. The V and J genes are TRBV11-3 and TRBJ1-2; D is ambiguous. CDR1 and CDR2 from the germline V gene are SGHNT and YENEEA. V was trimmed by 0 bases and J by 1 base, leaving 6 bases between them. The CDR3 is 14 amino acids. CDR3 in amino acids: CASSLDQDNYGYTF. For the CDR3, the DNA is TGTGCCAGCAGCTTAGATCAGGATAACTATGGCTACACCTTC. Full variable domain (rest looked up from reference TRBV11-3 and TRBJ1-2): EAGVVQSPRYKIIEKKQPVAFWCNPISGHNTLYWYLQNLGQGPELLIRYENEEAVDDSQLPKDRFSAERLKGVDSTLKIQPAELGDSAVYLCASSLDQDNYGYTFGSGTRLTVV.

The V gene is TRBV19, the J gene TRBJ2-5; perhaps TRBD1 as D (6 bases). Germline V gives CDR1 LNHDA, CDR2 SQIVND (reference sequence). This CDR3 comprises 15 residues. V dropped 5 bases and J dropped 0 bases, with 13 bases sitting between them. Here the CDR3 reads CASSPRTVYQETQYF. The CDR3 nucleotides read TGTGCCAGTAGTCCCCGGACAGTCTACCAAGAGACCCAGTACTTC.